The 6 T cell receptor beta chains below were found in one sample sequenced in a study of cytomegalovirus exposure and HLA in healthy donors. Vbeta (60) and Jbeta (13) primers were used in the PCR. Produced via immunoSEQ multiplex PCR; TCRdb's table is partial and in-frame only. Of 60,000 to 100,000 clones listed, more than 60% were seen once; the top ten hold approximately 6%. The sequencing sample was made of PBMCs. The receptor set was obtained from a male donor in good health and CMV-seropositive.

This clone appeared a single time. This sequence joins TRBV9 and TRBJ2-5; D is possibly TRBD1 (6 bases). CDR1 SGDLS and CDR2 YYNGEE come from the germline V gene. CDR3 length: 15 amino acids. V was cut by 2 bases and J by 1 base, with 12 bases left in between. CDR3 DNA sequence: TGTGCCAGCAGCGTTGCAGGGGCTATCCAAGAGACCCAGTACTTC. Protein sequence: CASSVAGAIQETQYF. Full variable domain (remainder filled in from reference TRBV9 and TRBJ2-5): DSGVTQTPKHLITATGQRVTLRCSPRSGDLSVYWYQQSLDQGLQFLIQYYNGEERAKGNILERFSAQQFPDLHSELNLSSLELGDSALYFCASSVAGAIQETQYFGPGTRLLVL.

Concerning this clone itself: The identical CDR3 is also encoded by other nucleotide sequences in the sample. The chain recombines TRBV5-1 with TRBJ2-7; no clear D gene. The germline V gene has CDR1 SGHRS and CDR2 YFSETQ. Trimming removed 0 bases at V and 3 bases at J, with 4 bases between. This CDR3 has 12 residues. CDR3: CASSLGGYEQYF. The DNA for the CDR3 is TGCGCCAGCAGCTTGGGCGGCTACGAGCAGTACTTC. The variable domain in full, with the rest retrieved from reference TRBV5-1 and TRBJ2-7, is KAGVTQTPRYLIKTRGQQVTLSCSPISGHRSVSWYQQTPGQGLQFLFEYFSETQRNKGNFPGRFSGRQFSNSRSEMNVSTLELGDSALYLCASSLGGYEQYFGPGTRLTVT.

This clone was seen just once. V is TRBV10-3 and J is TRBJ1-1, with 10 bases that match TRBD1. There are 17 residues in the CDR3. The junction had 5 bases not matched to a gene; V was cut back by 1 base and J by 0 bases. Germline values: CDR1 ENHRY, CDR2 SYGVKD. CDR3 amino acids: CAISEYVTGGLNTEAFF. The CDR3 DNA follows: TGTGCCATCAGTGAGTATGTGACAGGGGGCTTGAACACTGAAGCTTTCTTT.

This clone has just a few counts. The rearrangement joins TRBV15 to TRBJ1-1; possible D gene TRBD1, 5 bases. Germline CDR1 reads LNHNV; CDR2 reads YYDKDF (reference sequence). The CDR3 contains 14 residues. Deletions cut 3 bases from V and 5 bases from J, with 13 bases between. The CDR3 DNA sequence: TGTGCCACCAGCAGTATCCAGGGTAAGACTGAAGCTTTCTTT. Translating it yields CATSSIQGKTEAFF.

This clone appeared once. Here the CDR3 reads CASSQASGLAVTDTQYF. The CDR3 region has the DNA TGCGCCAGCAGCCAGGCCTCGGGACTAGCGGTCACAGATACGCAGTATTTT. The chain combines TRBV4-1 with TRBJ2-3; 11 bases map to TRBD2. This CDR3 comprises 17 residues. Germline values: CDR1 MGHRA, CDR2 YSYEKL. The V gene end was trimmed by 3 bases and the J gene end by 2 bases; junction bases not matched to a gene: 7.

The genes are TRBV7-9 and TRBJ2-7, with a possible D match to TRBD2 (6 bases). The CDR3 spans 15 residues. V was trimmed by 1 base and J by 7 bases, leaving 17 bases between them. Germline V CDR1 and CDR2: SEHNR, FQNEAQ (reference sequence). The CDR3 sequence: CASSLGRGLPGEQYF. The CDR3 DNA reads as TGTGCCAGCAGCTTAGGGAGGGGACTTCCAGGGGAGCAGTACTTC.